The clone carrying this T cell receptor (beta chain) was detected only a few times. What it recognizes is unknown. This sample stems from a study of cytomegalovirus exposure and HLA in healthy donors. Points from the study as a whole: Highest at DRB1 and lowest at HLA-C, TCR association rates differed among HLA loci in a later analysis.

13 Jbeta primers and 60 Vbeta primers were used for the PCR. This table comes from immunoSEQ multiplex PCR, and its TCRdb copy is limited to in-frame clones, with some not included. The table records approximately 90,000 clones, around 8% of them present only once. Germline V gene lookup returns CDR1 MGHDK and CDR2 SYGVNS. J was trimmed by 9 bases and V by 9 bases; bases with no gene match: 10. The CDR3 spans 13 residues. The chain links TRBV25-1 to TRBJ1-1; 10 bases fit TRBD1. What was sequenced was PBMCs. The sequence was obtained from a man aged 45-65 years in good health and CMV-seronegative. The CDR3 region is CASRPRDRGKAFF. CDR3 sequence (DNA): TGTGCCAGTAGACCCCGGGACAGGGGAAAAGCTTTCTTT.